The entry below gives a single T cell receptor (beta chain) sequence along with its context. Its target is unknown. Unmatched junction bases numbered 7, after V lost 5 bases and J lost 1 base. Germline assignment: CDR1 MDHEN and CDR2 SYDVKM. The CDR3 length is 17 residues. The method was immunoSEQ multiplex PCR; TCRdb's version includes in-frame clones alone and lacks a portion of them. The table includes roughly 20,000 clones, roughly four fifths detected once. These data belong to a study of OX40 agonist ivuxolimab in advanced cancers. Across the whole study: Melanoma, hepatocellular carcinoma, head and neck or renal cell cancer occurred in dose-escalation patients. Previous treatment with anti-PD-1, anti-PD-L1 or anti-CTLA-4 therapy was allowed; 40% had received some. Overall study findings and caveats: Within 6 weeks, CD4+ and CD8+ blood T cells expanded clonally at 0.1 to 3.0 mg/kg. On average, CD8+ T cells showed a greater number of expanded clones than CD4+.

The chain is built from TRBV28 and TRBJ1-6, with 8 bases lining up with TRBD1. The specimen comprised CD4+ or CD8+ T cells sorted from blood, sampled in a trial of the OX40 agonist ivuxolimab. The sequence was collected from an adult with an advanced solid tumor such as melanoma, head and neck, liver or kidney cancer. The CDR3 is CASSQQGGESYNSPLHF. The CDR3 DNA follows: TGTGCCAGCAGTCAACAGGGGGGAGAATCCTATAATTCACCCCTCCACTTT.